What follows are 26 T cell receptor beta chains derived from one specimen sequenced in a study of blood T cell repertoires in COVID-19. Only in-frame clones appear in the TCRdb table, and some are missing; sequencing was by immunoSEQ multiplex PCR. The sample holds some 82,000 clones, 81% seen once. Sequenced sample: peripheral blood. The receptors come from an elderly man with acute or convalescent COVID-19.

The rearrangement joins TRBV6-5 to TRBJ1-6; D is unclear. In germline, CDR1 is MNHEY, CDR2 SVGAGI. V lost 3 bases to trimming and J lost 5 bases, with 8 bases between them. CDR3 size: 14 residues. The CDR3 DNA sequence: TGTGCCAGCAGTTATCGTGAGAATAATTCACCCCTCCACTTT. Its protein is CASSYRENNSPLHF.

This chain joins TRBV6-1 and TRBJ1-2; D gene ambiguous. The V gene's germline CDR1 is MNHNS and CDR2 SASEGT. The V gene lost 1 base and the J gene lost 7 bases, with 7 bases spanning the gap. This CDR3 is 12 amino acids long. Here the CDR3 DNA reads TGTGCCAGCAGTGAAGGAGGAATTGGCTACACCTTC. It yields the protein CASSEGGIGYTF.

The chain employs TRBV6-2 or TRBV6-3 and TRBJ2-7; possibly TRBD1 for D (6 bases). Germline V gene lookup returns CDR1 MNHEY and CDR2 SVGEGT. The CDR3 extends over 16 amino acids. Trimming left V 0 bases short and J 4 bases short, with 16 bases between. CDR3: CASSYSRDRMGYEQYF. CDR3 coding DNA: TGTGCCAGCAGTTACTCGAGAGACAGGATGGGGTACGAGCAGTACTTC.

The CDR3 reads CSVGSGTGVGETQYF. CDR3 nucleotide sequence: TGCAGCGTTGGCTCCGGGACAGGGGTTGGGGAGACCCAGTACTTC. This chain uses TRBV29-1 with TRBJ2-5, with 10 bases identical to TRBD1. Germline CDR1 SQVTM, CDR2 ANQGSEA. The CDR3 runs to 15 residues. Trimming removed 4 bases from V and 5 bases from J; junction bases left unmatched: 10.

The chain is built from TRBV7-2 and TRBJ1-4; 9 nucleotides match TRBD1. Germline CDR1 and CDR2: SGHTA and FQGNSA. Germline trimming cut 4 bases from V and 8 bases from J; bases unmatched to any gene: 11. CDR3 size: 16 residues. The CDR3 protein is CASSSARTGAGEKLFF. The CDR3 DNA reads TGTGCCAGCAGCTCTGCACGGACAGGGGCTGGGGAAAAACTGTTTTTT.

The chain uses TRBV28 and TRBJ1-4, with 9 bases aligning to TRBD1. The CDR3 has 15 amino acids. Germline CDR1 MDHEN, CDR2 SYDVKM. V shed 5 bases and J 6 bases; nucleotides not matched to a gene: 7. CDR3 DNA sequence: TGTGCCAGCAGTCCTGAGACAGGGGGGGATGAAAAACTGTTTTTT. Protein: CASSPETGGDEKLFF.

This clone was observed at least ten times. The chain recombines TRBV7-2 with TRBJ1-2, with 9 bases aligning to TRBD1. V shed 3 bases, J shed 5 bases, and the junction held 7 bases outside the gene matches. From germline, CDR1 is SGHTA and CDR2 FQGNSA. This CDR3 has 15 residues. The CDR3 sequence is CASSFQQGAMYGYTF. The CDR3 DNA is TGTGCCAGCAGCTTCCAACAGGGGGCGATGTATGGCTACACCTTC.

This rearrangement joins TRBV5-1 to TRBJ2-1; 11 bases are a match to TRBD2. CDR1 SGHRS and CDR2 YFSETQ come from the germline V gene. V lost 3 bases to trimming and J lost 5 bases; unmatched junction nucleotides: 7. This CDR3 contains 16 residues. CDR3 bases: TGCGCCAGCAGCTCCTTCGGGACTAGCGGTAACAATGAGCAGTTCTTC. Protein: CASSSFGTSGNNEQFF. Using reference TRBV5-1 and TRBJ2-1 for the parts outside the CDR3, the full variable domain is KAGVTQTPRYLIKTRGQQVTLSCSPISGHRSVSWYQQTPGQGLQFLFEYFSETQRNKGNFPGRFSGRQFSNSRSEMNVSTLELGDSALYLCASSSFGTSGNNEQFFGPGTRLTVL.

The gene calls are TRBV20-1 and TRBJ2-1, with D uncertain. The CDR3 extends over 10 amino acids. Per the germline V gene, CDR1 is DFQATT and CDR2 is SNEGSKA (reference sequence). V was shortened by 2 bases and J by 7 bases, with 3 bases between the two germline ends. The CDR3, as DNA: TGCAGTGCTAGACCGAATGAGCAGTTCTTC. Residues: CSARPNEQFF.

The chain carries TRBV5-1 and TRBJ1-2; 7 nucleotides agree with TRBD1. Germline V gives CDR1 SGHRS, CDR2 YFSETQ. The CDR3 length is 15 residues. J lost 4 bases, V lost 0 bases, and 6 bases had no gene match. The CDR3 protein is CASSLAAGTVYGYTF. CDR3 DNA: TGCGCCAGCAGCTTGGCCGCGGGGACAGTCTATGGCTACACCTTC.

The chain combines TRBV5-1 with TRBJ1-1, with D tentatively TRBD1 (5 bases). The CDR3 spans 15 residues. Trimming took off 0 bases at V and 1 base at J, with 10 bases between the two ends. Germline CDR1 is SGHRS and CDR2 is YFSETQ. CDR3 sequence (DNA): TGCGCCAGCAGCTTGGGAGGAGGGACGAACACTGAAGCTTTCTTT. Its translation: CASSLGGGTNTEAFF.

This clone appeared a single time. V and J are TRBV30 and TRBJ2-1, with unresolved D. The CDR3 totals 13 residues. V lost 4 bases to trimming and J lost 4 bases, with 11 bases between them. Germline lookup yields CDR1 GTSNPN and CDR2 SVGIG (reference sequence). The CDR3 DNA is TGTGCCTGGAAGCAGGTAACGTACAATGAGCAGTTCTTC. Translation gives CAWKQVTYNEQFF.

This chain uses TRBV30 with TRBJ2-2; possibly TRBD2 for D (5 bases). Germline-derived CDR1 and CDR2 are GTSNPN and SVGIG (reference sequence). The CDR3 is 15 residues long. The ends were cut back, 0 bases at V and 0 bases at J, with 8 bases in the middle. CDR3 amino acids: CAWSVSGSNTGELFF. CDR3 coding DNA: TGTGCCTGGAGTGTAAGCGGCTCGAACACCGGGGAGCTGTTTTTT.

The rearrangement uses TRBV11-1 and TRBJ1-5, with 9 bases matching TRBD1. V lost 2 bases to trimming and J lost 4 bases; unmatched junction nucleotides: 3. This CDR3 spans 15 amino acids. Germline CDR1 reads SGHAT; CDR2 reads FQDESV (reference sequence). This chain's CDR3 is CASSLRGQGNQPQHF. CDR3 coding DNA: TGTGCCAGCAGCTTAAGGGGACAGGGTAATCAGCCCCAGCATTTT.

Concerning this clone itself: At one of its ends the junction is not consistent with the germline gene, which may arise from a read error. The genes are TRBV5-4 and TRBJ1-1; D ambiguous. Germline CDR1 and CDR2: SGHNT and YYREEE (reference sequence). The length of the CDR3 is 13 residues. CDR3 sequence reads: CASRLERETEAFF. The DNA of the CDR3 is TGTGCCAGCAGATTGGAGAGGGAGACTGAAGCTTTCTTT.

The genes are TRBV27 and TRBJ2-7, with 7 bases identical to TRBD1. The CDR3 has 17 residues. J lost 5 bases, V lost 2 bases, and 15 bases had no gene match. CDR1 and CDR2 (germline): MNHEY, SMNVEV (reference sequence). The CDR3 DNA sequence: TGTGCCAGCAGTTTAACCCCCCCACAGGGGCCGTACCACGAGCAGTACTTC. Translation: CASSLTPPQGPYHEQYF.

The chain carries TRBV5-1 and TRBJ2-7; 8 nucleotides align to TRBD1. The V gene's germline CDR1 is SGHRS and CDR2 YFSETQ. The junction had 5 bases not matched to a gene; V was cut back by 0 bases and J by 0 bases. The CDR3 length is 16 residues. CDR3 sequence: CASSLVTGTGSYEQYF. The CDR3 coding sequence is TGCGCCAGCAGCTTGGTAACCGGGACAGGCTCCTACGAGCAGTACTTC.

The rearrangement uses TRBV2 and TRBJ2-3, with 10 nucleotides matching TRBD2. Germline CDR1 and CDR2: SNHLY and FYNNEI. The length of the CDR3 is 16 residues. V trimming: 0 bases; J trimming: 0 bases; junction bases outside the gene matches: 0. CDR3 loop: CASSEAAGGSTDTQYF. The CDR3 nucleotides are TGTGCCAGCAGTGAAGCAGCGGGGGGGAGCACAGATACGCAGTATTTT.

The chain couples TRBV6-5 to TRBJ2-7; TRBD1 aligns across 8 bases. J gave up 1 base and V 4 bases, and 6 bases lay outside the gene matches. Germline CDR1 and CDR2: MNHEY and SVGAGI. This CDR3 region has 15 residues. CDR3 protein: CASSSQGARSYEQYF. The CDR3 nucleotides read TGTGCCAGCAGTTCCCAGGGGGCGAGATCCTACGAGCAGTACTTC.

The DNA of the CDR3 is TGTGCCAGCTCACCCAGACTAGAGACCTACGAGCAGTACTTC. Translated: CASSPRLETYEQYF. The rearrangement links TRBV18 to TRBJ2-7, with a possible D match to TRBD2 (6 bases). This CDR3 comprises 14 residues. Germline CDR1 and CDR2: KGHSH and LQKENI. V lost 3 bases to trimming and J lost 2 bases, with 11 bases between them.

The chain employs TRBV10-3 and TRBJ2-1, with 8 bases lining up with TRBD2. The V segment lost 3 bases and the J segment 5 bases; nucleotides outside the gene matches: 3. This CDR3 has 14 amino acids. Germline assignment: CDR1 ENHRY and CDR2 SYGVKD. CDR3 in amino acids: CAISDGGRNNEQFF. CDR3 DNA sequence: TGTGCCATCAGTGACGGCGGGAGGAACAATGAGCAGTTCTTC.

The chain uses TRBV30 and TRBJ1-2; 9 bases fit TRBD1. The CDR3 is 13 amino acids. Germline V gives CDR1 GTSNPN, CDR2 SVGIG (reference sequence). The trim removed 3 bases at V and 7 bases at J, leaving 6 bases unmatched. The CDR3 loop reads CAWSRQGVGGYTF. DNA for the CDR3: TGTGCCTGGAGCCGACAGGGGGTGGGTGGCTACACCTTC.

This clone was seen once. The rearrangement joins TRBV7-9 to TRBJ2-5, with 7 bases aligning to TRBD1. J was trimmed by 4 bases and V by 7 bases; bases with no gene match: 6. The germline V gene encodes CDR1 SEHNR and CDR2 FQNEAQ (reference sequence). This CDR3 comprises 13 residues. The CDR3 coding sequence is TGTGCCAGCACCTGGACAGGCGGAGAGACCCAGTACTTC. Protein: CASTWTGGETQYF.

In its sample, this clone was seen a few times. This chain uses TRBV6-6 with TRBJ2-7; 9 positions agree with TRBD2. Germline CDR1 MNHNY, CDR2 SVGAGI (reference sequence). The V gene end was trimmed by 4 bases and the J gene end by 9 bases; junction bases not matched to a gene: 4. The CDR3 has 12 amino acids. As DNA, the CDR3 is TGTGCCAGCAGTTGGGGACTAGCAGGGCAGTACTTC. It translates to CASSWGLAGQYF.

This chain links TRBV19 with TRBJ2-1, with D hard to call. The CDR3 is 13 amino acids. CDR1 and CDR2 (germline): LNHDA, SQIVND (reference sequence). Deletions cut 3 bases from V and 4 bases from J, with 7 bases between. The CDR3 is CASSIPGYNEQFF. The CDR3 DNA is TGTGCCAGTAGTATCCCAGGTTACAATGAGCAGTTCTTC.

The chain couples TRBV5-5 to TRBJ2-2; 8 positions match TRBD2. CDR3 length: 16 amino acids. The junction had 7 bases not matched to a gene; V was cut back by 4 bases and J by 2 bases. Germline V lookup: CDR1 SGHKS, CDR2 YYEKEE (reference sequence). For the CDR3, the DNA is TGTGCCAGCAGCAAAGTCCTAGCGGGCAACACCGGGGAGCTGTTTTTT. As protein: CASSKVLAGNTGELFF.